This passage covers 20 T cell receptor beta chains from one sample sequenced in a study of blood T cell repertoires in COVID-19. Libraries were prepared by immunoSEQ multiplex PCR; TCRdb keeps only in-frame clonotypes and omits some of them. The sample yields around 98,000 clones, about 81% seen once. The sequenced sample was peripheral blood. These receptors were obtained from a woman aged 60-70 years with acute or convalescent COVID-19.

The chain is built from TRBV6-1 and TRBJ1-5, with D possibly matching TRBD1 (5 bases). The germline gives CDR1 MNHNS, CDR2 SASEGT. This CDR3 has 15 residues. V lost 0 bases and J lost 7, with 13 bases in between. CDR3 protein: CASSEALREGQPQHF. The CDR3 DNA sequence: TGTGCCAGCAGTGAAGCGCTTCGGGAGGGGCAGCCCCAGCATTTT.

The chain employs TRBV5-1 and TRBJ1-1; D possibly corresponds to TRBD1 (5 bases). The germline V gene encodes CDR1 SGHRS and CDR2 YFSETQ. V lost 7 bases to trimming and J lost 0 bases, with 13 bases between them. This CDR3 comprises 14 residues. The CDR3 DNA reads TGCGCCAGCGCGGGGGGAGGAATGAACACTGAAGCTTTCTTT. It codes for CASAGGGMNTEAFF.

The chain links TRBV6-2 or TRBV6-3 to TRBJ1-2; D gene uncertain. Between the trimmed V and J ends, which lost 2 bases and 4 bases, there was a span of 11 bases. Germline V CDR1 and CDR2: MNHEY, SVGEGT. The CDR3 extends over 14 amino acids. The CDR3 DNA reads TGTGCCAGCAGTTACATGGGAGGTCCCTATGGCTACACCTTC. Its protein product is CASSYMGGPYGYTF.

The V call is TRBV19, the J call TRBJ1-2; TRBD1 is a possible D gene (5 bases). The ends were cut back, 3 bases at V and 6 bases at J, with 23 bases in the middle. Germline V gene lookup returns CDR1 LNHDA and CDR2 SQIVND (reference sequence). CDR3 size: 17 residues. CDR3 region: CASSILNSVGGKDGYTF. The CDR3 bases are TGTGCCAGTAGTATTCTCAACTCCGTTGGGGGGAAGGATGGCTACACCTTC.

V usage is TRBV13 and J usage is TRBJ1-1; 7 bases align to TRBD1. After removal of 5 bases from V and 1 base from J, the junction contained 4 bases not matched to a gene. CDR1 is PRHDT, CDR2 FYEKMQ, per germline (reference sequence). The CDR3 loop spans 14 amino acids. Here the CDR3 reads CASSNRDRNTEAFF. The CDR3 bases are TGTGCCAGCAGCAACCGGGACAGGAACACTGAAGCTTTCTTT.

This rearrangement joins TRBV29-1 to TRBJ1-3, with 9 bases that match TRBD1. This CDR3 has 13 residues. V was pared by 6 bases and J by 2 bases, with 2 bases of the junction left unmatched. The germline CDR1 and CDR2 sequences are SQVTM and ANQGSEA. The CDR3 DNA is TGCAGCGTCTGGGACAGGGCTGGAAACACCATATATTTT. Translating it yields CSVWDRAGNTIYF.

V gene TRBV11-1 combines with J gene TRBJ2-5; TRBD2 agrees at 8 bases. Germline-derived CDR1 and CDR2 are SGHAT and FQDESV (reference sequence). The CDR3 runs 16 residues. V lost 5 bases and J lost 4; bases outside the gene matches: 12. The CDR3 is CASSPRSRGARETQYF. DNA of the CDR3: TGTGCCAGCAGCCCTCGTTCGCGGGGGGCGAGAGAGACCCAGTACTTC.

The chain has TRBV6-6 and TRBJ2-2; 8 nucleotides align to TRBD2. J lost 0 bases, V lost 3 bases, and 3 bases had no gene match. Germline CDR1 reads MNHNY; CDR2 reads SVGAGI (reference sequence). CDR3 length equals 16 residues. CDR3 nucleotides: TGTGCCAGCAGTTATAGCGGGGTAGCGAACACCGGGGAGCTGTTTTTT. This gives the protein CASSYSGVANTGELFF.

The rearrangement joins TRBV5-4 to TRBJ2-5; D unresolved. Per germline, CDR1 SGHNT and CDR2 YYREEE (reference sequence). Trimming left V 4 bases short and J 4 bases short, with 17 bases between. There are 15 residues in the CDR3. CDR3 sequence (DNA): TGTGCCAGCAGCCCCCCATTGGGCAGTTCAGAGACCCAGTACTTC. This encodes CASSPPLGSSETQYF.

The chain uses TRBV7-3 and TRBJ1-6; D perhaps matches TRBD1 (5 bases). The germline V gene has CDR1 SGHTA and CDR2 FQGTGA. V was shortened by 5 bases and J by 7 bases, with 9 bases between the two germline ends. This CDR3 is built from 13 residues. The CDR3 here is CASSAGGNSPLHF. CDR3 bases: TGTGCCAGCAGCGCGGGGGGGAATTCACCCCTCCACTTT.

This clone was observed a few times. The rearrangement links TRBV12-3 or TRBV12-4 to TRBJ2-7; 7 bases line up with TRBD2. The J segment lost 3 bases and the V segment lost 6 bases, leaving 5 bases of the junction unmatched. The CDR3 is 13 residues long. The CDR3 DNA follows: TGTGCCAGCAGAGAGGGGACTATCTACGAGCAGTACTTC. Translating it yields CASREGTIYEQYF.

J is TRBJ1-3 and V is TRBV5-1; D unclear. The ends were cut back, 2 bases at V and 0 bases at J, with 12 bases in the middle. Germline V CDR1 and CDR2: SGHRS, YFSETQ. This CDR3 is 16 amino acids long. CDR3 coding DNA: TGCGCCAGCAGCTTACCAAGTACTTCCTCTGGAAACACCATATATTTT. It translates to CASSLPSTSSGNTIYF.

J is TRBJ1-1 and V is TRBV12-5, with 12 bases aligning to TRBD1. Germline lookup yields CDR1 LGHNT and CDR2 FRNRAP. V trimming: 3 bases; J trimming: 4 bases; junction bases outside the gene matches: 3. The CDR3 spans 15 residues. In nucleotides, the CDR3 is TGTGCTAGTGGTTTACCGGGACAGGGGGCCACTGAAGCTTTCTTT. It is translated as CASGLPGQGATEAFF.

The genes are TRBV30 and TRBJ2-1; tentative D call: TRBD2 (6 bases). Trimming removed 0 bases from V and 8 bases from J, with 11 bases in between. Germline V gene data show CDR1 as GTSNPN and CDR2 as SVGIG (reference sequence). The CDR3 covers 13 residues. The DNA for the CDR3 is TGTGCCTGGAGTGTACGGGGGTCCGATGAGCAGTTCTTC. It yields the protein CAWSVRGSDEQFF.

The rearrangement joins TRBV6-5 to TRBJ2-5; D gene uncertain. CDR1 is MNHEY and CDR2 is SVGAGI in the germline V gene. This CDR3 contains 13 residues. V lost 5 bases and J lost 2, with 9 bases in between. In DNA form, the CDR3 reads TGTGCCAGCAGTCCCTTATTTCAAGAGACCCAGTACTTC. As protein: CASSPLFQETQYF.

The CDR3 loop reads CASSSGQMAYEQYF. The DNA of the CDR3 is TGTGCCAGCAGTTCAGGGCAAATGGCTTACGAGCAGTACTTC. This chain links TRBV5-4 with TRBJ2-7; D perhaps matches TRBD1 (5 bases). Germline V gene lookup returns CDR1 SGHNT and CDR2 YYREEE (reference sequence). The V gene lost 5 bases and the J gene lost 4 bases, with 16 bases spanning the gap. This CDR3 region has 14 residues.

This clone was detected a few times. DNA of the CDR3: TGTGCCAGCAGCTTAGGGTCCGCGGCCGGGGAGCTGTTTTTT. This gives the protein CASSLGSAAGELFF. This chain links TRBV7-9 with TRBJ2-2, with D hard to call. The germline V gene encodes CDR1 SEHNR and CDR2 FQNEAQ (reference sequence). This CDR3 region has 14 residues. V was clipped by 1 base and J by 6 bases, with 9 bases between them.

The V call is TRBV24-1, the J call TRBJ2-7; 9 bases match TRBD2. V dropped 3 bases and J dropped 7; count of bases not matched to a gene: 12. The germline CDR1 and CDR2 sequences are KGHDR and SFDVKD. This CDR3 has 16 amino acids. CDR3 protein: CATSDPLAGAEEEQYF. The DNA of the CDR3 is TGTGCCACCAGTGATCCGTTAGCGGGGGCCGAGGAGGAGCAGTACTTC.

This chain connects TRBV28 to TRBJ1-5; the D is unclear. CDR3 size: 15 residues. Germline CDR1 MDHEN, CDR2 SYDVKM. With 6 bases removed from V and 0 bases from J, the gap between germline ends came to 12 bases. CDR3 sequence reads: CASSLHGFSNQPQHF. The CDR3 bases are TGTGCCAGCAGCCTCCACGGTTTTAGCAATCAGCCCCAGCATTTT.

V is TRBV28 and J is TRBJ1-3; D possibly corresponds to TRBD1 (6 bases). CDR1 is MDHEN, CDR2 SYDVKM, per germline. This CDR3 has 18 residues. The ends were cut back, 6 bases at V and 0 bases at J, with 21 bases in the middle. This CDR3 reads CASRNLGATIGSGNTIYF. CDR3 DNA sequence: TGTGCCAGCAGGAATTTGGGGGCGACAATTGGCTCTGGAAACACCATATATTTT.